This note documents a single TCR beta chain sequence. Its antigen remains unidentified. Deletions cut 1 base from V and 0 bases from J, with 8 bases between. Germline lookup yields CDR1 SGHDN and CDR2 FVKESK. This CDR3 spans 15 amino acids. Profiling relied on immunoSEQ multiplex PCR, and the TCRdb table lists in-frame clones only, not all of them. The data hold around 35,000 clones, with 68% observed a single time. These data come from a study of vaccination effects on CD4 cells after COVID-19. Study summary: A few million PBMC per well were cultured with roughly 9 IU/ml IL-2 and approximately 9.1 ug/ml peptides.

CD4+ T cell isolation took place after nine to eleven days of culture. This sample comprised CD4+ T cells from PBMCs cultured without peptide, obtained before COVID-19 vaccination. The sequence derives from a human donor who received a COVID-19 vaccine. This sequence joins TRBV14 and TRBJ2-3; D is unresolved. The DNA of the CDR3 is TGTGCCAGCAGCCAAGTTGGGGTTAGCACAGATACGCAGTATTTT. This sequence encodes CASSQVGVSTDTQYF.